The sequence of this TCR beta chain was determined in a study of T cell repertoires in cytomegalovirus infection. Each CDR3 protein is one row after TCRdb ran MiXCR on the reads. The table shows about 600,000 distinct CDR3 sequences, with 24% occurring only once. On this clonotype itself: Sequence at one end of the junction differs from germline and may be a read error.

The CDR3 has 15 residues. Germline lookup yields CDR1 LNHDA and CDR2 SQIVND (reference sequence). This sequence joins TRBV19 and TRBJ2-1; weak D call: TRBD1 (6 bases). Sequencing used CD8+ T cells from PBMCs. The TCR was taken from a human donor in good health (CMV status not recorded). Some clones in this sample may be carry-over from other donors' samples. The CDR3: CASSIITGKDNERFF. The CDR3 coding sequence is TGTGCCAGTAGTATAATAACAGGGAAGGATAATGAGCGGTTCTTC.